The 7 T cell receptor beta chains in this list originate from one sample, sequenced in a study of T cells after yellow fever vaccination. TCRdb analysed the 5' RACE reads with MiXCR anew, one entry per CDR3 protein. The data contain some 550,000 distinct CDR3 sequences, about 19% of them singletons. The source was PBMCs, collected 15 days after the yellow fever booster vaccination. Source of these receptors: a man under 40 who received the YFV17D yellow fever vaccine.

The table lists this clonotype with a count of one. The chain couples TRBV11-2 to TRBJ1-2; D gene ambiguous. The CDR3 consists of 16 residues. V was clipped by 0 bases and J by 2 bases, with 13 bases between them. Per the germline V gene, CDR1 is SGHAT and CDR2 is FQNNGV. CDR3 nucleotides: TGTGCCAGCAGCTTAGACAGACTGTCCTCCAACTATGGCTACACCTTC. Amino acid sequence: CASSLDRLSSNYGYTF.

The V gene is TRBV6-2 or TRBV6-3, the J gene TRBJ1-5; D ambiguous. There are 16 residues in the CDR3. The V gene's germline CDR1 is MNHEY and CDR2 SVGEGT. V was trimmed by 6 bases and J by 9 bases, leaving 24 bases between them. As DNA, the CDR3 is TGTGCCAGCAGAAAACACCGAGACGGTGAGGAGCGGCCCCAGCATTTT. This gives the protein CASRKHRDGEERPQHF.

This clonotype has a handful of counts. J is TRBJ1-2 and V is TRBV7-2; TRBD1 agrees at 9 bases. Unmatched junction bases numbered 4, after V lost 3 bases and J lost 5 bases. Germline values: CDR1 SGHTA, CDR2 FQGNSA. The CDR3 extends over 14 amino acids. The DNA for the CDR3 is TGTGCCAGCAGCTTGGGACAGGGTCGGTATGGCTACACCTTC. It translates to CASSLGQGRYGYTF.

The J gene is TRBJ1-1, the V gene TRBV7-2; D remains ambiguous. CDR1 SGHTA and CDR2 FQGNSA come from the germline V gene. Trimming stripped 5 bases from V and 1 base from J, with 5 bases between. This CDR3 has 12 amino acids. CDR3 protein: CASSDKNTEAFF. The CDR3 nucleotides read TGTGCCAGCAGCGATAAGAACACTGAAGCTTTCTTT.

This clonotype appeared a few times. The chain links TRBV29-1 to TRBJ2-5; TRBD1 aligns across 9 bases. The CDR3 covers 14 residues. The V gene's germline CDR1 is SQVTM and CDR2 ANQGSEA. Here the CDR3 DNA reads TGCAGAGACCTCCGGGACAGGGAGCAAGAGACCCAGTACTTC. This sequence encodes CRDLRDREQETQYF.

The chain uses TRBV5-6 and TRBJ1-1; a weak D match, TRBD1 (5 bases). The CDR3 sequence is 13 residues long. Germline V gives CDR1 SGHDT, CDR2 YYEEEE. The germline V and J ends were trimmed by 4 bases and 5 bases, with 12 bases remaining between them. This CDR3 is CASSKDIGTEAFF. The CDR3 DNA sequence: TGTGCCAGCAGCAAGGACATTGGGACTGAAGCTTTCTTT.

Only a few counts were recorded for this clonotype. The rearrangement links TRBV20-1 to TRBJ1-2; 11 bases line up with TRBD1. V was pared by 6 bases and J by 8 bases, with 8 bases of the junction left unmatched. This CDR3 spans 13 amino acids. Germline CDR1 reads DFQATT; CDR2 reads SNEGSKA (reference sequence). The CDR3 region has the DNA TGCAGTGCGGTGGGGGGACAGGGGGGCGGCTACACCTTC. Its protein product is CSAVGGQGGGYTF.